This TCR beta chain came from a study of blood T cell repertoires in COVID-19. Overall study: Some COVID-19 samples were acute and others convalescent; all came from the United States, Italy and Spain. Sources were T cells, B-cell-depleted T cells, or PBMCs; the material itself was cDNA or gDNA.

The length of the CDR3 is 14 residues. V lost 1 base and J lost 9, with 15 bases in between. Germline values: CDR1 SGHTA, CDR2 FQGTGA. In the authors' methods: The authors estimated nucleated cell counts from reference gene primer amplification. TCRdb's table, derived via immunoSEQ multiplex PCR, lists solely in-frame clones and lacks some. From that table come the V and J calls and clone size; the DNA was used to work out D and trimming. The data show approximately 170,000 clones, approximately 81% seen once. The sequence was obtained from a woman in her 70s with COVID-19, enrolled during active disease. Specimen: peripheral blood. The chain carries TRBV7-3 and TRBJ1-2; D uncertain. The CDR3: CASSLSQADRSYTF. The CDR3 DNA is TGTGCCAGCAGCTTAAGTCAGGCAGATAGGAGCTACACCTTC. Complete variable domain (other parts from reference TRBV7-3 and TRBJ1-2): GAGVSQTPSNKVTEKGKYVELRCDPISGHTALYWYRQSLGQGPEFLIYFQGTGAADDSGLPNDRFFAVRPEGSVSTLKIQRTERGDSAVYLCASSLSQADRSYTFGSGTRLTVV.